The text below deals with one T cell receptor beta chain. The source of the sample is a study of preoperative IRX-2 immunotherapy in early breast cancer. Sample treatment: preoperative locoregional IRX-2 cytokine immunotherapy. Produced via immunoSEQ multiplex PCR; TCRdb's table is partial and in-frame only. In the table there are about 67,000 clones, roughly 94% of which are singletons. This CDR3 spans 16 amino acids. The germline V gene encodes CDR1 LGHNA and CDR2 YSLEER. Trimming removed 1 base from V and 5 bases from J; junction bases left unmatched: 6. The chain joins TRBV4-3 to TRBJ2-3; the match to TRBD2 covers 10 bases. Sample collection occurred from a patient treated with IRX-2 immunotherapy. The clonotype originates from a human donor with breast cancer. The CDR3 sequence is CASSQGAGGRGDTQYF. CDR3 nucleotides: TGCGCCAGCAGCCAAGGAGCGGGGGGGCGGGGAGATACGCAGTATTTT.